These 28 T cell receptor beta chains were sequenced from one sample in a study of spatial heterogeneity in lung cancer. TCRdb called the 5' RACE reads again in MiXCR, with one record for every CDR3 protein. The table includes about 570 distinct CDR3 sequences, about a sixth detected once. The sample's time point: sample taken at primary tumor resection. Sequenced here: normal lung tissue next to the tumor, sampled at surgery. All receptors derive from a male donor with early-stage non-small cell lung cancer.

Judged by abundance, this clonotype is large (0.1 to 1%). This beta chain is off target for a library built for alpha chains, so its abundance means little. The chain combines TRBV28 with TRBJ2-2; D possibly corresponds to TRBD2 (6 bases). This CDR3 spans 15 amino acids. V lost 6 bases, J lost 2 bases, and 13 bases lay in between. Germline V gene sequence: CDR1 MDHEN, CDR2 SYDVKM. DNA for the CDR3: TGTGCCAGCAGGGCACCGGGACTTAACACCGGGGAGCTGTTTTTT. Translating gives CASRAPGLNTGELFF.

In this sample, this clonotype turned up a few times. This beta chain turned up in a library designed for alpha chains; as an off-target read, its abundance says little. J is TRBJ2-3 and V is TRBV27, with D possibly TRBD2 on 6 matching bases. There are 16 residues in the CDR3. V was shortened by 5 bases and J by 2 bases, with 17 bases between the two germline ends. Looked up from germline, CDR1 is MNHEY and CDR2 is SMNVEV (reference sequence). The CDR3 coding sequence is TGTGCCAGCAGTCCGGGACTCATGGAACCCACAGATACGCAGTATTTT. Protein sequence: CASSPGLMEPTDTQYF.

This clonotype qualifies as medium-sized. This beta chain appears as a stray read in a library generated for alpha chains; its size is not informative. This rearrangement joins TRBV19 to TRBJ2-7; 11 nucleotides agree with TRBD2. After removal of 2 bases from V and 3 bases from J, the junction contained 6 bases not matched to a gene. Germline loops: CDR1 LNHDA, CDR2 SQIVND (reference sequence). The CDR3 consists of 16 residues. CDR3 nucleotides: TGTGCCAGTAGTATACCCGGGACTAGCGGTAACTACGAGCAGTACTTC. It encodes CASSIPGTSGNYEQYF.

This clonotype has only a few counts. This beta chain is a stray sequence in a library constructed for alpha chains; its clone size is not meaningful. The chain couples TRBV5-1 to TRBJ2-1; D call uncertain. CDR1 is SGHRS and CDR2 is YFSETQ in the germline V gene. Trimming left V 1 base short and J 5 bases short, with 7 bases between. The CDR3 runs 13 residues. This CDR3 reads CASSLLLDNEQFF. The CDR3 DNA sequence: TGCGCCAGCAGCTTGCTTCTAGACAATGAGCAGTTCTTC.

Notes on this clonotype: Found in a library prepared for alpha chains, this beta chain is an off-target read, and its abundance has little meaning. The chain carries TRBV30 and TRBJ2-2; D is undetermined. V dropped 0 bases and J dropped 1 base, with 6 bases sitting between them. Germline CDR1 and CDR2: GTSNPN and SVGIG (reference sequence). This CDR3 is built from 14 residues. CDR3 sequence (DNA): TGTGCCTGGAGTGTGAAACAGAACACCGGGGAGCTGTTTTTT. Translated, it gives CAWSVKQNTGELFF.

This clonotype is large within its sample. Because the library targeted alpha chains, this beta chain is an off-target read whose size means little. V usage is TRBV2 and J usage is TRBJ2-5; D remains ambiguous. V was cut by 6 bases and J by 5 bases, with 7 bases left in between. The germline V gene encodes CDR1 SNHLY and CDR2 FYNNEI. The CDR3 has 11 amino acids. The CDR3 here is CASRRQETQYF. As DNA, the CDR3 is TGTGCCAGCAGACGCCAGGAGACCCAGTACTTC.

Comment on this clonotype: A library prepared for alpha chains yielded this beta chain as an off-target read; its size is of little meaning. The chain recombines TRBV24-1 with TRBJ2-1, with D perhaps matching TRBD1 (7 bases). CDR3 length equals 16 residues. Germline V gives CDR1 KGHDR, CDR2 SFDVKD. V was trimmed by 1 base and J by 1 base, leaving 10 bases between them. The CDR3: CATSDFAGGSYNEQFF. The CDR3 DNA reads TGTGCCACCAGTGATTTTGCAGGGGGGTCCTACAATGAGCAGTTCTTC.

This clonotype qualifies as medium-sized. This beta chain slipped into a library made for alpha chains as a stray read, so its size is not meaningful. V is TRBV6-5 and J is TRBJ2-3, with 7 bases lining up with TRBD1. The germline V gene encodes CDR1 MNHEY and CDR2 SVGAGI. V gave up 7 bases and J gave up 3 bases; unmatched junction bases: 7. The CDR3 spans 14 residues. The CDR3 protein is CASKGGSWTDTQYF. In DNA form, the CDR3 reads TGTGCCAGCAAAGGGGGCTCTTGGACAGATACGCAGTATTTT.

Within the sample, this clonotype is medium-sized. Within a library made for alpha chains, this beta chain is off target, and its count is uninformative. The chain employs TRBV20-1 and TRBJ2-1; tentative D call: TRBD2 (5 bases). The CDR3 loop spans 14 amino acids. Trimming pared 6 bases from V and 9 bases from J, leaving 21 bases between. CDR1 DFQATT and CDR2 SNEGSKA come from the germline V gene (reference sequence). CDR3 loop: CSAPIGADPSEQFF. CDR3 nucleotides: TGCAGTGCCCCTATCGGAGCGGACCCTTCTGAGCAGTTCTTC.

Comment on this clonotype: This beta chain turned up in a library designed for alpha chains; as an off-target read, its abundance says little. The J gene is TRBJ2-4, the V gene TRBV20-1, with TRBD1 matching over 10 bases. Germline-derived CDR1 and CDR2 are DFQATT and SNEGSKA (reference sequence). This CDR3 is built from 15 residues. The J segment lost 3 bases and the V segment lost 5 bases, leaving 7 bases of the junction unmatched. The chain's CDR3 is CSAPDRGQGKNIQYF. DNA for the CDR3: TGCAGTGCTCCCGACAGGGGGCAGGGCAAAAACATTCAGTACTTC.

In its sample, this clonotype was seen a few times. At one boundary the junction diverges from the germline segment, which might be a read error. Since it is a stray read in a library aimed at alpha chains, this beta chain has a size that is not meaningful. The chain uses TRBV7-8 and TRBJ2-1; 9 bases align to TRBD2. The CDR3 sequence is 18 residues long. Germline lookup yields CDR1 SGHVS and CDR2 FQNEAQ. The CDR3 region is CASSLGLAEGSSYNEQLF. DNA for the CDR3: TGTGCCAGCAGCTTAGGACTAGCGGAGGGAAGCTCCTACAATGAGCAGTTATTC. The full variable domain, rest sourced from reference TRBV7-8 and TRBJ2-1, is GAGVSQSPRYKVAKRGQDVALRCDPISGHVSLFWYQQALGQGPEFLTYFQNEAQLDKSGLPSDRFFAERPEGSVSTLKIQRTQQEDSAVYLCASSLGLAEGSSYNEQLFGPGTRLTVL.

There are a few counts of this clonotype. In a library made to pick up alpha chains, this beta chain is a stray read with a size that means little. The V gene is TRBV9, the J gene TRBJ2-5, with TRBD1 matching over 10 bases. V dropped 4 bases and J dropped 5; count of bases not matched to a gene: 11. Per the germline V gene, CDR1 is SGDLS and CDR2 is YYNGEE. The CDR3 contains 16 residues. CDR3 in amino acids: CASSTAGTGDRETQYF. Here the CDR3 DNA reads TGTGCCAGCAGCACCGCCGGGACAGGGGATCGGGAGACCCAGTACTTC.

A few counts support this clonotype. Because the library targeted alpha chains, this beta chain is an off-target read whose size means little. The CDR3 DNA reads as TGCGCCAGCGGGACAGGGACCTCCATCGGGTTCTACGAGCAGTACTTC. Its protein is CASGTGTSIGFYEQYF. V and J are TRBV23-1 and TRBJ2-7; 9 bases are a match to TRBD1. TRBV23-1 is labeled an ORF, and its function is uncertain. CDR3 size: 16 residues. The V segment lost 8 bases and the J segment 3 bases; nucleotides outside the gene matches: 14.

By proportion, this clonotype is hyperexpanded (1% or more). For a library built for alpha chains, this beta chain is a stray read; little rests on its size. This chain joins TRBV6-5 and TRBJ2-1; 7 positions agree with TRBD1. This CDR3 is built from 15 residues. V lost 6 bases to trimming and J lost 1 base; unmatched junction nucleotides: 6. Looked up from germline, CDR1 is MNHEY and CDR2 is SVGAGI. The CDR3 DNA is TGTGCCAGCAGCCGACAGGGTAGGTCCTACAATGAGCAGTTCTTC. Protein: CASSRQGRSYNEQFF.

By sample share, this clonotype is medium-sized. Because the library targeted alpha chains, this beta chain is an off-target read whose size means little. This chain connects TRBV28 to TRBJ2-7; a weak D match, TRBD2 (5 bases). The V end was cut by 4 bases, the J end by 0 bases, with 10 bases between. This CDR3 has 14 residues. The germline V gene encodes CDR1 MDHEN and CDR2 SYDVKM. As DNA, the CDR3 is TGTGCCAGCAGTTACCAGCGGCCCTCCTACGAGCAGTACTTC. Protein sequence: CASSYQRPSYEQYF.

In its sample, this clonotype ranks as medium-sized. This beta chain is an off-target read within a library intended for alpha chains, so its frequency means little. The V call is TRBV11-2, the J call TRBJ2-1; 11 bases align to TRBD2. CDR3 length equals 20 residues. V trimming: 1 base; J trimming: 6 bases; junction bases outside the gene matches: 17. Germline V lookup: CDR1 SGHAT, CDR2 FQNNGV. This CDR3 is CASSLGTGTKLAGVGNEQFF. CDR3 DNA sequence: TGTGCCAGCAGCTTAGGTACAGGTACTAAACTAGCGGGAGTTGGCAATGAGCAGTTCTTC.

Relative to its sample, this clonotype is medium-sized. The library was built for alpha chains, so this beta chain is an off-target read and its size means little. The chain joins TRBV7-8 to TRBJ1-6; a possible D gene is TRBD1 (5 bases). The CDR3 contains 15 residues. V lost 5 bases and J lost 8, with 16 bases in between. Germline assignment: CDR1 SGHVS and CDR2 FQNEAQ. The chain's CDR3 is CASSPRQTAHSPLHF. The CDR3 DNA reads TGTGCCAGCAGCCCCCGACAGACGGCGCATTCACCCCTCCACTTT.

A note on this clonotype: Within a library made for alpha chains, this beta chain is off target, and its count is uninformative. The CDR3 bases are TGCGCCAGCAGCCAAGTAAATTCCGGGACAGGGGAGCAAACTGAAGCTTTCTTT. Protein product: CASSQVNSGTGEQTEAFF. This chain links TRBV4-1 with TRBJ1-1, with 10 bases lining up with TRBD1. Germline CDR1 MGHRA, CDR2 YSYEKL. V lost 1 base to trimming and J lost 5 bases; unmatched junction nucleotides: 13. The CDR3 is made up of 18 amino acids.

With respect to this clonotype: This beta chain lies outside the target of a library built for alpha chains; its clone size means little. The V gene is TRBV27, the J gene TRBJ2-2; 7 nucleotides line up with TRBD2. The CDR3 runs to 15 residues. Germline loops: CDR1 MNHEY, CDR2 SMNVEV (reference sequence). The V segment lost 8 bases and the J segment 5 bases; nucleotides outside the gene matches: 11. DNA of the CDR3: TGTGCCAGCTTCCCGGGGGGAATACGGACCGGGGAGCTGTTTTTT. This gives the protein CASFPGGIRTGELFF.

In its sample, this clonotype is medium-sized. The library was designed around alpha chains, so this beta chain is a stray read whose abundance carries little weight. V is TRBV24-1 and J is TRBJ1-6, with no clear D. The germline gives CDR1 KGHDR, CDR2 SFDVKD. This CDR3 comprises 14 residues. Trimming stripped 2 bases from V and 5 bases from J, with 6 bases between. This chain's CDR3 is CATSDSFDNSPLHF. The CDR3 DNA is TGTGCCACCAGTGATTCGTTCGATAATTCACCCCTCCACTTT.

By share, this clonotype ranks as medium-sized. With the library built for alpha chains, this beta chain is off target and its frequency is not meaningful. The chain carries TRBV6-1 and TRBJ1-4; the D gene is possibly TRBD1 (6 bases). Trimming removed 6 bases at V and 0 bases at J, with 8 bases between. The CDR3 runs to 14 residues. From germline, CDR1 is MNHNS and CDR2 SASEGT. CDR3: CASSRQATNEKLFF. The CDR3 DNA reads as TGTGCCAGCAGCCGACAGGCAACTAATGAAAAACTGTTTTTT.

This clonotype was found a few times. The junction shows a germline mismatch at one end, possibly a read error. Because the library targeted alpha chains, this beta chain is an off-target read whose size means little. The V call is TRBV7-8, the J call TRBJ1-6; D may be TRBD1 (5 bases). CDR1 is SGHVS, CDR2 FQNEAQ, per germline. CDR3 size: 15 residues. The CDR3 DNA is TGTGTCAGCAGCCCCCGACAGACGGCGCATTCACCCCTCCACTTT. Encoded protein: CVSSPRQTAHSPLHF.

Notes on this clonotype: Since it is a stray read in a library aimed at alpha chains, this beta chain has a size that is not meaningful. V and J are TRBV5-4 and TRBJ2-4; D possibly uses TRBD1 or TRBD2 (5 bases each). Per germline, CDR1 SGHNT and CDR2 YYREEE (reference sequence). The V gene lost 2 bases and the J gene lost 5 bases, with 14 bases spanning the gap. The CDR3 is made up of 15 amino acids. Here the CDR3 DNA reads TGTGCCAGCAGCTTAGGAGGCAGGGTAGAAAACATTCAGTACTTC. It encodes CASSLGGRVENIQYF.

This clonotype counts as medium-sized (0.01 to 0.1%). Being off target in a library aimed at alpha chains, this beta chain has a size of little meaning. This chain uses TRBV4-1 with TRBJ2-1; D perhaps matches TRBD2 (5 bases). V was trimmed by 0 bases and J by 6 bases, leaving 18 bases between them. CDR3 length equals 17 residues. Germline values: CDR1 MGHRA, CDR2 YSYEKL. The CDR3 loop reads CASSQDDGVWASNEQFF. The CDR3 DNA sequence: TGCGCCAGCAGCCAAGATGACGGGGTGTGGGCTAGCAATGAGCAGTTCTTC.

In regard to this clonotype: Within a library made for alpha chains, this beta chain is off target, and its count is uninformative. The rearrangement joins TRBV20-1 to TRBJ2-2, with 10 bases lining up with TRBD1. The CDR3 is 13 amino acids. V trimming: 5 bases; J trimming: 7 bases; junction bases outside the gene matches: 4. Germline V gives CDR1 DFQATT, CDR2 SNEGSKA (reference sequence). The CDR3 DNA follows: TGCAGTGCTCGACAGGGGGCCGGCGGGGAGCTGTTTTTT. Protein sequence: CSARQGAGGELFF.

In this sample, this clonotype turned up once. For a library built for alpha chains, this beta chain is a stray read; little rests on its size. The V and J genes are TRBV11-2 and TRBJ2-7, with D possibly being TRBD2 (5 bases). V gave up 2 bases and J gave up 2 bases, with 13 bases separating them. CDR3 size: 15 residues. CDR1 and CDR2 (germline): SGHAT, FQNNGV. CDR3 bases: TGTGCCAGCAGCTTAACGAGGGCAGGCACCTACGAGCAGTACTTC. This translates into CASSLTRAGTYEQYF.

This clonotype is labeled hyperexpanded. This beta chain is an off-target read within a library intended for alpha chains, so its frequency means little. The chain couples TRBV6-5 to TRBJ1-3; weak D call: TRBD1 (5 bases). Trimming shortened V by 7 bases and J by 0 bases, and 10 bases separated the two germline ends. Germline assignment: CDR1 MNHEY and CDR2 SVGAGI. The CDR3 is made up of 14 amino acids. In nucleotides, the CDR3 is TGTGCCAGCAAACGACAGAGCTCTGGAAACACCATATATTTT. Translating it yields CASKRQSSGNTIYF.

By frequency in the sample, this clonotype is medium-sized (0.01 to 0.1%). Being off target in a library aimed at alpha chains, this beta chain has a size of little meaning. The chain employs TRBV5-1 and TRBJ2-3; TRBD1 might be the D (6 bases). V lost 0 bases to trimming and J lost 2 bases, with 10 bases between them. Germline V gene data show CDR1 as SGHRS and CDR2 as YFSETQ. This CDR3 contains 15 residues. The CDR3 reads CASSLADSPTDTQYF. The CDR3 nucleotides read TGCGCCAGCAGCTTGGCGGACAGCCCCACAGATACGCAGTATTTT.